This TCR beta chain was recovered during a study of CD8+ T cells in alopecia areata. Study background: Skin from roughly 6-13-month-old C3H/HeJ graft donors with spontaneous alopecia went to approximately 6-10-week-old female C3H/HeJ mice. The study's findings and limits: Sequences from scalp samples also cover resident alphabeta T cells of normal skin. Affected scalp, especially in alopecia totalis/universalis, had a higher clonality than normal scalp did.

CDR1 is GKSSPN, CDR2 SITVG, per germline. The CDR3 is made up of 14 amino acids. The V and J ends lost 0 bases and 3 bases respectively, with 8 bases between them. TCR sequencing used cDNA made by reverse transcription of extracted RNA. Clones were read by immunoSEQ multiplex PCR, and TCRdb kept only the in-frame ones, dropping some. This sample comprises 270,000 or so clones, none seen once only. A note on this clone: Its cognate antigen is unknown. The germline and genes are mouse ones. The CDR3 end falls 4 residues outside the read, so it is completed with the germline J gene. Other DNA sequences from this sample encode an identical CDR3 as well.

The study sorted pooled cutaneous lymph node cells by CD4, CD8alpha, NKG2D, NKG2ACE and other markers. This TCR was recovered from a C3H/HeJ mouse with alopecia areata. The mouse strain carries the MHC haplotype H2-k. V usage is TRBV31 and J usage is TRBJ2-2, with TRBD1 as a possible D gene (7 bases). Material for sequencing was CD4+ T cells sorted from a lymph node. The chain's CDR3 is CAWSLGGYTGQLYF. The CDR3 DNA, read in part, is TGTGCCTGGAGTCTAGGGGGCTACACCGGG.